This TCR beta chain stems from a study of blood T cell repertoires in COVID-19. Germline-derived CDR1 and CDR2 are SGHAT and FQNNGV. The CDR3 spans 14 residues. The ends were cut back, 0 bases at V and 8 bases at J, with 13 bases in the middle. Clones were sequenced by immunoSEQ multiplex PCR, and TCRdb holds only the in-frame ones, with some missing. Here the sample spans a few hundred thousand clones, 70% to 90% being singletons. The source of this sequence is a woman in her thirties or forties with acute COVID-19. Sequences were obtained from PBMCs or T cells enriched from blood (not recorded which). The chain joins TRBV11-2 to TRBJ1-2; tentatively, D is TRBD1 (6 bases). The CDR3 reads CASSLDAGARGYTF. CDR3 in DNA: TGTGCCAGCAGCTTAGATGCGGGGGCCCGAGGCTACACCTTC.